This note documents a single T cell receptor (beta chain) sequence. The data stem from a study of cytomegalovirus exposure and HLA in healthy donors. There are 11 residues in the CDR3. The V end was cut by 6 bases, the J end by 4 bases, with 4 bases between. CDR1 is MNHEY and CDR2 is SMNVEV in the germline V gene (reference sequence). It was with 60 Vbeta and 13 Jbeta primers that the PCR ran. Profiling relied on immunoSEQ multiplex PCR, and the TCRdb table lists in-frame clones only, not all of them. The sample carries some 140,000 clones, 80% recorded once. The gene calls are TRBV27 and TRBJ2-1; no firm D call. The sample taken for sequencing was PBMCs. The receptor's source is a man aged 25 to 45 in good health and CMV-seronegative. In DNA form, the CDR3 reads TGTGCCAGCAGAACTTACAATGAGCAGTTCTTC. Amino acids: CASRTYNEQFF.